This TCR beta chain was documented in a study of blood T cell repertoires in COVID-19. Study as a whole: Sites in the United States, Italy and Spain provided acute and convalescent COVID-19 samples. The analysed material was cDNA or gDNA that came from T cells, B-cell-depleted T cells, or PBMCs.

As handled by the study authors: Reference gene primer amplification gave estimated nucleated cell counts. Sequenced by immunoSEQ multiplex PCR; TCRdb stores in-frame clones only, minus some. The V and J calls and clone size are taken from that table; D and trimming were inferred from the DNA. The sample comprises more than 90,000 clones, around 86% of which are singletons, and roughly 7.7% rests with the top ten. The CDR3 sequence is 15 residues long. V was clipped by 1 base and J by 9 bases; unmatched bases: 7. Germline CDR1 and CDR2: SGHRS and YFSETQ. The gene calls are TRBV5-1 and TRBJ2-1; 10 positions match TRBD2. This clonotype was sampled from a man in his sixties or seventies with acute or convalescent COVID-19. Sequencing used peripheral blood. CDR3 DNA sequence: TGCGCCAGCAGCTTGTCAGCGGGAGGGAAGGGTGAGCAGTTCTTC. Residues: CASSLSAGGKGEQFF.